The entry that follows covers one T cell receptor beta chain sequence. Its specificity is not known. This sample is part of a study of vaccination and CD4 T cells after COVID-19. The CDR3 consists of 19 residues. V was clipped by 7 bases and J by 7 bases; unmatched bases: 24. Looked up from germline, CDR1 is MNHEY and CDR2 is SVGEGT. Indicated treatment: approximately 9-day PBMC culture with coronavirus spike peptide pools or control peptides (ViraFEST assay). ViraFEST grew antigen-specific T cells using peptide pools, then sequenced TCRs. Cultured CD4+ T-cell DNA underwent Oncomine TCR Beta short-read sequencing. MiXCR was run by TCRdb on the PCR reads, yielding one entry per CDR3 protein. The data hold approximately 14,000 distinct CDR3 sequences, with about half observed a single time.

The clonotype comes from a human donor who had recovered from COVID-19. The J gene is TRBJ2-5, the V gene TRBV6-2 or TRBV6-3; 10 bases map to TRBD2. Sequenced input: CD4+ T cells from blood, cultured in vitro. The CDR3 loop reads CASIINPIGSGRRFGTQYF. The DNA of the CDR3 is TGTGCCAGCATCATAAACCCTATAGGTAGCGGGAGGCGGTTTGGGACCCAGTACTTC.